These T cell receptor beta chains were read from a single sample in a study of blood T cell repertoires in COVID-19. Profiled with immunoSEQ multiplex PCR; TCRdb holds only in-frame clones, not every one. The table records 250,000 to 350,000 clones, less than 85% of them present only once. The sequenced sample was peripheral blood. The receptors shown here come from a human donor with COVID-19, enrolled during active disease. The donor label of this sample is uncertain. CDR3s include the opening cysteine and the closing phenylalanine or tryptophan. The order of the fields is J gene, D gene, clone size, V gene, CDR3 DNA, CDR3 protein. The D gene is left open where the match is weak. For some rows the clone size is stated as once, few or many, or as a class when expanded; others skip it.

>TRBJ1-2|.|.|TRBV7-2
TGTGCCAGCAGCTTGTCCAGGGTAGGAGGCTACACCTTC
CASSLSRVGGYTF
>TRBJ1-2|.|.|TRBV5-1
TGCGCCAGCAGCTTGGATGGGGGCGGTGGCTATGGCTACACCTTC
CASSLDGGGGYGYTF
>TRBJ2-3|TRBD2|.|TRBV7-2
TGTGCCAGCAGCCGGGAACTAGCGGTCACAGATACGCAGTATTTT
CASSRELAVTDTQYF
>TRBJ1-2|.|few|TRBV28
TGTGCCAGCACCCCGGGAGGGGGTATTAACTATGGCTACACCTTC
CASTPGGGINYGYTF
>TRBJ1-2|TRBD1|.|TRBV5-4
TGTGCCAGCAGCTTGGACAGGGGGCGAGTGGACTATGGCTACACCTTC
CASSLDRGRVDYGYTF
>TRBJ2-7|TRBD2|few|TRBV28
TGTGCCAGCAGTGCCCGGGACGGCTGGACTAGCGGGCCCGGTGCGCAGTACTTC
CASSARDGWTSGPGAQYF
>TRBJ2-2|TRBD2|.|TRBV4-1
TGCGCCAGCAGCCGAAAACTAGCGGGGGGGAATACGAACACCGGGGAGCTGTTTTTT
CASSRKLAGGNTNTGELFF
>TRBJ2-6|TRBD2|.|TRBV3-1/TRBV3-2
TGTGCCAGCAGCCCCTTCCTCGGGGGGGTATCTGGGGCCAACGTCCTGACTTTC
CASSPFLGGVSGANVLTF
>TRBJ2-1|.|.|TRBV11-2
TGTGCCAGCAGCAGCGGAGGTGAGCAGTTCTTC
CASSSGGEQFF
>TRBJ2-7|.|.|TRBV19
TGTGCCAGTAGTACCTTCCAGGGGCCCCACTACGAGCAGTACTTC
CASSTFQGPHYEQYF
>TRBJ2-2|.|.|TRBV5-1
TGCGCCAGCAGGAGCGGAACAGCGAACACCGGGGAGCTGTTTTTT
CASRSGTANTGELFF
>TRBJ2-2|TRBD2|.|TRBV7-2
TGTGCCAGCAGCCCAAGACTAGCGGGAGTTTCCGGGGAGCTGTTTTTT
CASSPRLAGVSGELFF
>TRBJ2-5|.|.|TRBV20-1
TGCAGCAAAACGGAGCAAGAGACCCAGTACTTC
CSKTEQETQYF
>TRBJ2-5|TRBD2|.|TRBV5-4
TGTGCCAGCAGCTTGTCGGCTAGCGGTTACCAAGAGACCCAGTACTTC
CASSLSASGYQETQYF
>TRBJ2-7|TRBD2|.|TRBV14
TGTGCCAGCAGACAGGGGCTAGCGGGAGTCGAGCAGTACTTC
CASRQGLAGVEQYF
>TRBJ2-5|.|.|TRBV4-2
TGTGCCAGCAGCCAAGACGCGGGATGGGGTGGAGAGACCCAGTACTTC
CASSQDAGWGGETQYF
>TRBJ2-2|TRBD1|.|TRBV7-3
TGTGCCAGCAGCTTAGTGTGGACAGGGGGCACCGGGGAGCTGTTTTTT
CASSLVWTGGTGELFF
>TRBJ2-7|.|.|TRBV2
TGTGCCAGCAGTGACGGCAGGGGCTCCTACGAGCAGTACTTC
CASSDGRGSYEQYF